This T cell receptor (beta chain) comes out of a study of OX40 agonist ivuxolimab in advanced cancers. The repertoire was sequenced with immunoSEQ multiplex PCR; TCRdb's copy has only in-frame clones and lacks some. In the table there are tens of thousands of clones, 80% to 85% of which are singletons. This clone has more than one count but fewer than ten. This CDR3 spans 12 amino acids. V was pared by 2 bases and J by 6 bases, with 7 bases between. Germline assignment: CDR1 SGHTA and CDR2 FQGNSA. The chain employs TRBV7-2 and TRBJ1-2, with D possibly matching TRBD1 (6 bases). The source was CD4+ or CD8+ T cells sorted from blood, collected in a trial of the OX40 agonist ivuxolimab. The TCR sequence derives from an adult with an advanced solid tumor such as melanoma, head and neck, liver or kidney cancer. Here the CDR3 reads CASSLTGNGYTF. CDR3 coding DNA: TGTGCCAGCAGCTTAACAGGGAATGGCTACACCTTC.